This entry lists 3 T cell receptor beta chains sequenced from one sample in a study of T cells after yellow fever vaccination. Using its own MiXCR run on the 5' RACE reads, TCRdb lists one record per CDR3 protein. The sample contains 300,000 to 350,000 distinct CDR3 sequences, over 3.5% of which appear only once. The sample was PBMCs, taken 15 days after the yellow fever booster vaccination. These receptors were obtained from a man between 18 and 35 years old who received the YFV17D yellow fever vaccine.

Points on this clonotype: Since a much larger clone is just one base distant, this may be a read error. The CDR3 nucleotides are TGTGCCAGCATCCCCGACGGCCGGGGGTTCGAAAAACTGTTTTTT. This translates into CASIPDGRGFEKLFF. V and J are TRBV3-1 and TRBJ1-4; possibly TRBD1 for D (5 bases). The CDR3 extends over 15 amino acids. Germline V gene lookup returns CDR1 LGHDT and CDR2 YNNKEL (reference sequence). V shed 7 bases and J shed 8 bases, with 20 bases lying between them.

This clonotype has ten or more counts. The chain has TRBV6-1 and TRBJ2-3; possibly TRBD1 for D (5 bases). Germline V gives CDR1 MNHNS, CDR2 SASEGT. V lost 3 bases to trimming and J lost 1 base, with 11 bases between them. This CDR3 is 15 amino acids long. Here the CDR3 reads CASSELRRGTDTQYF. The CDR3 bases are TGTGCCAGCAGTGAGCTCCGCAGGGGCACAGATACGCAGTATTTT.

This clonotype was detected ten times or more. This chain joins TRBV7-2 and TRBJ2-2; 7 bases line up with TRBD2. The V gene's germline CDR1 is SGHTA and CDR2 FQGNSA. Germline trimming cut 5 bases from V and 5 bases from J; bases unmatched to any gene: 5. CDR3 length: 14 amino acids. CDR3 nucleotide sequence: TGTGCCAGCAGCCCAAGGACTAGGACCGGGGAGCTGTTTTTT. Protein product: CASSPRTRTGELFF.